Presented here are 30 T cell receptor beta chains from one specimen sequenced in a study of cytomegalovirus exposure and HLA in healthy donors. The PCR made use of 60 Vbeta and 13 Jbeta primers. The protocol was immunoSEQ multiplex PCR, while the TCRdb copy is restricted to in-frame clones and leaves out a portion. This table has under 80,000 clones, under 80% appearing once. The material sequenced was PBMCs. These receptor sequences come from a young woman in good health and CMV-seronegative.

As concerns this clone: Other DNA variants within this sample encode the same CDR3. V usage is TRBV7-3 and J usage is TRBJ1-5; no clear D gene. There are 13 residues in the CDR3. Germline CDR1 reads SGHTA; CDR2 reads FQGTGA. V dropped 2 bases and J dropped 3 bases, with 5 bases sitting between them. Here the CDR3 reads CASSLEHNQPQHF. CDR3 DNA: TGTGCCAGCAGCTTAGAACACAATCAGCCCCAGCATTTT.

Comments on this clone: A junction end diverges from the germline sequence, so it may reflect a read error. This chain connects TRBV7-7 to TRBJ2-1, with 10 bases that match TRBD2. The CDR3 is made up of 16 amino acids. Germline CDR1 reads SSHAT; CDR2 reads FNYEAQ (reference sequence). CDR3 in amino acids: CASSEGRTSGFNEQFF. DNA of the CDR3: TGTGCTAGCAGCGAGGGGAGGACTAGCGGATTCAATGAGCAGTTCTTC.

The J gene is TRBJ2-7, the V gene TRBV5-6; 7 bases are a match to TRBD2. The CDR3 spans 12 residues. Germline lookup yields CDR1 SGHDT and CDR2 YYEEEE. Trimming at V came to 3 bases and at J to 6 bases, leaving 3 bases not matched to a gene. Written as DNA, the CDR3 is TGTGCCAGCAGCTGGGGGGGTGGCGAGCAGTACGTC. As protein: CASSWGGGEQYV.

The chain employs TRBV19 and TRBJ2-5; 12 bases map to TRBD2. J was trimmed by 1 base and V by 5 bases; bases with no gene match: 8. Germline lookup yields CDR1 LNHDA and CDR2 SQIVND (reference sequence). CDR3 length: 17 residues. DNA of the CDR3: TGTGCCAGTAGTGCCCGGACTAGCGGGACCCTCCAAGAGACCCAGTACTTC. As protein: CASSARTSGTLQETQYF.

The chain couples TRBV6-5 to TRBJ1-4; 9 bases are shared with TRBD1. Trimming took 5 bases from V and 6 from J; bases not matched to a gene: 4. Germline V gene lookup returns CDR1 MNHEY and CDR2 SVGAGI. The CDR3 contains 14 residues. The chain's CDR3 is CASSIGTGYEKLFF. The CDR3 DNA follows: TGTGCCAGCAGTATCGGGACAGGGTATGAAAAACTGTTTTTT.

CDR3 DNA sequence: TGTGCCAGCAGTGCTACAGGGAGGGCCCCGGACACCATATATTTT. Its translation: CASSATGRAPDTIYF. The V and J genes are TRBV9 and TRBJ1-3, with D maybe TRBD1 (6 bases). CDR1 and CDR2 (germline): SGDLS, YYNGEE. V lost 5 bases to trimming and J lost 8 bases, with 20 bases between them. The CDR3 totals 15 residues.

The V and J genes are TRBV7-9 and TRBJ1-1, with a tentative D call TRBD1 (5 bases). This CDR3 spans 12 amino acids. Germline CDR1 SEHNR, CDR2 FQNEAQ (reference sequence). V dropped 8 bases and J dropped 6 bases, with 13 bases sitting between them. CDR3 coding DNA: TGTGCCAGCGAAGGGCAGGGCGCTGAAGCTTTCTTT. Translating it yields CASEGQGAEAFF.

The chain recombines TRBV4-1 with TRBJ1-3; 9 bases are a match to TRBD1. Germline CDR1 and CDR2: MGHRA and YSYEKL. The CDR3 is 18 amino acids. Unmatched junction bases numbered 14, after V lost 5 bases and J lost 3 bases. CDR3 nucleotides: TGCGCCAGCAGCACTACCGGGACAGGGTTCTTAGTTGGAAACACCATATATTTT. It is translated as CASSTTGTGFLVGNTIYF.

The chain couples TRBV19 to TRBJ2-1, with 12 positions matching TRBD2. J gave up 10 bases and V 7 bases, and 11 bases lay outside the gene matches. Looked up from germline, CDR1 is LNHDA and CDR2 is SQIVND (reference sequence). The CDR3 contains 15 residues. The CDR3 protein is CASIALAGGFREQFF. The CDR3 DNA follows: TGTGCCAGTATCGCACTAGCGGGAGGTTTCAGGGAGCAGTTCTTC.

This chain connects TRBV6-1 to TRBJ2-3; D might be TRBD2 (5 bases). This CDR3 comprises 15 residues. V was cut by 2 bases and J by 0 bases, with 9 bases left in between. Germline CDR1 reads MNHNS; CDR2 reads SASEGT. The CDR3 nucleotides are TGTGCCAGCAGTGAAAACCCGGGAAGCACAGATACGCAGTATTTT. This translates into CASSENPGSTDTQYF.

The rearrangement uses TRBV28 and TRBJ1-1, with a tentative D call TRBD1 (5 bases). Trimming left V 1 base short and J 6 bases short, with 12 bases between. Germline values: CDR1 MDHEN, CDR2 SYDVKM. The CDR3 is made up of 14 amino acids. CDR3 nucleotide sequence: TGTGCCAGCAGTTTATTTGAGACAGAATCTGAAGCTTTCTTT. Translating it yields CASSLFETESEAFF.

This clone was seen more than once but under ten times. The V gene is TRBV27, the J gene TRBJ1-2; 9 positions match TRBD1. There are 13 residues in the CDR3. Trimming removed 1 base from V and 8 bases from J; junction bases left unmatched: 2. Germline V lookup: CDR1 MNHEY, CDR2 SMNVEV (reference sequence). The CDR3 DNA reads TGTGCCAGCAGTTTATGGACAGGGGCCGGCTACACCTTC. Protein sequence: CASSLWTGAGYTF.

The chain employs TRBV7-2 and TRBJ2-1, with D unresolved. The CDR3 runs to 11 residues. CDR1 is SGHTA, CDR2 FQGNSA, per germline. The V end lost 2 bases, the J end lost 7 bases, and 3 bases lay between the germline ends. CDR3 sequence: CASSLINEQFF. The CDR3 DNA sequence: TGTGCCAGCAGCTTAATAAATGAGCAGTTCTTC.

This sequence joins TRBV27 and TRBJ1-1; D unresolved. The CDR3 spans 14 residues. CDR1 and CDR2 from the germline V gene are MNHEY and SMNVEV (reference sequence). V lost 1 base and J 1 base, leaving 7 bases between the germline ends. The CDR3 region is CASSLFAGNTEAFF. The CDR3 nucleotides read TGTGCCAGCAGTTTATTTGCGGGGAACACTGAAGCTTTCTTT.

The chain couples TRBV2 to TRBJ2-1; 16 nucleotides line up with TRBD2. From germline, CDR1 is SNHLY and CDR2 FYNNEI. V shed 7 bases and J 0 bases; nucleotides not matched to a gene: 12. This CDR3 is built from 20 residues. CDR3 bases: TGTGCCAGCATTGGCAGGGAAGGGACTAGCGGGAGGGCCTCCTACAATGAGCAGTTCTTC. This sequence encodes CASIGREGTSGRASYNEQFF.

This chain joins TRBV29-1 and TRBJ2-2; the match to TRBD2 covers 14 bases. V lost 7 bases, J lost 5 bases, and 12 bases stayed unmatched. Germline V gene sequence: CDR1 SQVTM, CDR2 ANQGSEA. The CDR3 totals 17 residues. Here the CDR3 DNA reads TGCAGCGCTGGGTGGGGACTAGCGGGAGATTTGACCGGGGAGCTGTTTTTT. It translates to CSAGWGLAGDLTGELFF.

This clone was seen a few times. The CDR3 nucleotides read TGCGCCAGCAGCTTGCCGGGAGCTGCGCAGTATTTT. Amino acids: CASSLPGAAQYF. This rearrangement joins TRBV5-1 to TRBJ2-3, with a tentative D call TRBD2 (6 bases). CDR3 length: 12 amino acids. V was pared by 1 base and J by 10 bases, with 10 bases between. Germline lookup yields CDR1 SGHRS and CDR2 YFSETQ.

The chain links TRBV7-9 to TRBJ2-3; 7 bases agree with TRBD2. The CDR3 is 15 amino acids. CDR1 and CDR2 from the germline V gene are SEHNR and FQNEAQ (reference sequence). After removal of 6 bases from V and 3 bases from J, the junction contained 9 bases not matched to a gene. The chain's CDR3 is CASRLEGGLTDTQYF. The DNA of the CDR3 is TGTGCCAGCAGGCTCGAGGGAGGGCTGACAGATACGCAGTATTTT.

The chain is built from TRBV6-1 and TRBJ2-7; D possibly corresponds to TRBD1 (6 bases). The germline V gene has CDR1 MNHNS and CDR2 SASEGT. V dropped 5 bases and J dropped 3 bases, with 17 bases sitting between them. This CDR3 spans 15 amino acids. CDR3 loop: CASSSQTGHLYEQYF. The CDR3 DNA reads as TGTGCCAGCAGTTCCCAGACAGGCCACCTCTACGAGCAGTACTTC.

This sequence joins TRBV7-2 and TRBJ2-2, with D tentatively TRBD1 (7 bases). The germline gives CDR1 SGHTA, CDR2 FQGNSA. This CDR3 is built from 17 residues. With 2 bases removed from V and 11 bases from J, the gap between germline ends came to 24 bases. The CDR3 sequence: CASSLSVASEGAVELFF. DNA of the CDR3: TGTGCCAGCAGCTTAAGTGTCGCGTCGGAGGGGGCCGTCGAGCTGTTTTTT.

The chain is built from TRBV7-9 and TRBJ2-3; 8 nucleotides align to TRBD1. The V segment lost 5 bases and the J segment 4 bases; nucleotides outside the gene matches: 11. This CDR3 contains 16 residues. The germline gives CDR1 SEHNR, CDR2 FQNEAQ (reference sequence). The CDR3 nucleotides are TGTGCCAGCAGCCCCCCTGACAGGGGAGACTCAGATACGCAGTATTTT. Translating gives CASSPPDRGDSDTQYF.

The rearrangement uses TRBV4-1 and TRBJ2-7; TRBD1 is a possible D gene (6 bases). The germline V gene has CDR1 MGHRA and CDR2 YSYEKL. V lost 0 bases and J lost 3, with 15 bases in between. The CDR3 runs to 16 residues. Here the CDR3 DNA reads TGCGCCAGCAGCCAAGATCGTCCAGGGGACGGCTACGAGCAGTACTTC. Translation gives CASSQDRPGDGYEQYF.

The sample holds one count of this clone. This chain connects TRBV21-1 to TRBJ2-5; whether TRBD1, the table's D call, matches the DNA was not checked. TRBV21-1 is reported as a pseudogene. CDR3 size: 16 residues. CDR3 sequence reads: CASTTNGQGDQETQYF. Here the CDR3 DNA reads TGTGCCAGCACCACAAACGGACAGGGCGACCAAGAGACCCAGTACTTC.

Here the CDR3 DNA reads TGTGCCACCAGCAGAGAAGGGGGCGGTATGGCTTTCTTT. Encoded protein: CATSREGGGMAFF. J is TRBJ1-1 and V is TRBV15; 7 nucleotides align to TRBD1. The CDR3 runs to 13 residues. The germline V gene has CDR1 LNHNV and CDR2 YYDKDF (reference sequence). Unmatched junction bases numbered 6, after V lost 0 bases and J lost 11 bases.

CDR3 nucleotide sequence: TGCGCCAGCAGCCCCGTTCAGGCGGGAAGCTACACAGATACGCAGTATTTT. This codes for CASSPVQAGSYTDTQYF. The J gene is TRBJ2-3, the V gene TRBV5-1, with D possibly being TRBD2 (6 bases). The CDR3 covers 17 residues. The V gene lost 4 bases and the J gene lost 2 bases, with 20 bases spanning the gap. Germline-derived CDR1 and CDR2 are SGHRS and YFSETQ.

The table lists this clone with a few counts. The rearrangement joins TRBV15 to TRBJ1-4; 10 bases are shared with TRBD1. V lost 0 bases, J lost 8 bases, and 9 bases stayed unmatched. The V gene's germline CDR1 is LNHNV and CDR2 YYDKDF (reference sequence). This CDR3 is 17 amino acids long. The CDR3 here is CATSRDPGQGRGEKLFF. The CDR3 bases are TGTGCCACCAGCAGAGATCCGGGACAGGGGCGAGGGGAAAAACTGTTTTTT.

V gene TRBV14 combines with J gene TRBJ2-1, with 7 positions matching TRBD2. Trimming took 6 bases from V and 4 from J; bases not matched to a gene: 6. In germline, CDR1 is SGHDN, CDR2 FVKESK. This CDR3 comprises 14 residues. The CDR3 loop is CASSRTSLYNEQFF. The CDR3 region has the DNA TGTGCCAGCAGTCGGACTAGTTTGTACAATGAGCAGTTCTTC.

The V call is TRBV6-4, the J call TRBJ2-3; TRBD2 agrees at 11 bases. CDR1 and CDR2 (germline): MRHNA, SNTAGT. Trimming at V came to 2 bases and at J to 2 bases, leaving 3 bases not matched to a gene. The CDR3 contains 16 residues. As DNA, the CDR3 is TGTGCCAGCAGTGACGTAGCGGGAGGGATCACAGATACGCAGTATTTT. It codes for CASSDVAGGITDTQYF.

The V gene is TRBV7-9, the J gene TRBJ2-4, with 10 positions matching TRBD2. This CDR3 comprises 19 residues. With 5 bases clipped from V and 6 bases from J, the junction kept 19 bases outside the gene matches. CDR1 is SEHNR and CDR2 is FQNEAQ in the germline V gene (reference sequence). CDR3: CASSTSLEASGGAGNIQYF. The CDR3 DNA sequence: TGTGCCAGCAGCACTAGCTTGGAGGCTAGCGGGGGAGCGGGAAACATTCAGTACTTC.

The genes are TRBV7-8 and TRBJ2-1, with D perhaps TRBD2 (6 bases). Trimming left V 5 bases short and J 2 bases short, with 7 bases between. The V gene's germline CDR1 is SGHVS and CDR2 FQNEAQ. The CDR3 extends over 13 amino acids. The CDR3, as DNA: TGTGCCAGCAGCGGCGGGGCCTACAATGAGCAGTTCTTC. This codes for CASSGGAYNEQFF. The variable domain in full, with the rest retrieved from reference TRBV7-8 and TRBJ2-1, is GAGVSQSPRYKVAKRGQDVALRCDPISGHVSLFWYQQALGQGPEFLTYFQNEAQLDKSGLPSDRFFAERPEGSVSTLKIQRTQQEDSAVYLCASSGGAYNEQFFGPGTRLTVL.